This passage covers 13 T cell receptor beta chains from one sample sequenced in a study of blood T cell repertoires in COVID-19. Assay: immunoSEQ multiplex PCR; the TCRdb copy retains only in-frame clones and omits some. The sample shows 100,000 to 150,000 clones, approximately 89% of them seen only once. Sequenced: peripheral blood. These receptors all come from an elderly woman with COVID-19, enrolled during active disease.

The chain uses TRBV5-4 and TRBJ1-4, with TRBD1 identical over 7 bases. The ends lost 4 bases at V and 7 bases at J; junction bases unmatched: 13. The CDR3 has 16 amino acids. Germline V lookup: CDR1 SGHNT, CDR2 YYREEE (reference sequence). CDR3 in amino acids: CASSRAGGTDFEKLFF. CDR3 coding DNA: TGTGCCAGCAGCCGCGCCGGCGGGACAGACTTTGAAAAACTGTTTTTT.

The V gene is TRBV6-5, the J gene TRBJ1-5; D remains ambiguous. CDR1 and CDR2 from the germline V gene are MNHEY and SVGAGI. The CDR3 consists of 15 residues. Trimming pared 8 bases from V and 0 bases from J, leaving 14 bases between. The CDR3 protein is CASGLESHSNQPQHF. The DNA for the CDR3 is TGTGCCAGCGGGTTGGAGAGTCATAGCAATCAGCCCCAGCATTTT.

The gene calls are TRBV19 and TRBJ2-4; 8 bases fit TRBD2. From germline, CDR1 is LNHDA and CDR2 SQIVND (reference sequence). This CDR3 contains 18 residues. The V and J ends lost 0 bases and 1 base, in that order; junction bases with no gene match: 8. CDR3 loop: CASSIDLGAGAAKNIQYF. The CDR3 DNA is TGTGCCAGTAGTATAGATCTAGGAGCGGGAGCGGCCAAAAACATTCAGTACTTC. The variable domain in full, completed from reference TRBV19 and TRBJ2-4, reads DGGITQSPKYLFRKEGQNVTLSCEQNLNHDAMYWYRQDPGQGLRLIYYSQIVNDFQKGDIAEGYSVSREKKESFPLTVTSAQKNPTAFYLCASSIDLGAGAAKNIQYFGAGTRLSVL.

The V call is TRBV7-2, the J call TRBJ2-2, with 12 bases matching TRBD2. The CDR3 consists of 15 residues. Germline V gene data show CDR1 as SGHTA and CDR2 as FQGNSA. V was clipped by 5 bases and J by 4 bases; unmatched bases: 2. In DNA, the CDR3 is TGTGCCAGCAGCCCGACTAGCGGGAGCACCGGGGAGCTGTTTTTT. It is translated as CASSPTSGSTGELFF.

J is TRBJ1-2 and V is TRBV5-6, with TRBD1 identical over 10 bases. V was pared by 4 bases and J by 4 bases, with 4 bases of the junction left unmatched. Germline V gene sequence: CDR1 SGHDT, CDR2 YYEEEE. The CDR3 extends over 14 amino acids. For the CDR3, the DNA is TGTGCCAGCAGCGCGACAGGGGGCTCCTATGGCTACACCTTC. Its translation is CASSATGGSYGYTF. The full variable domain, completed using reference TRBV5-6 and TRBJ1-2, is DAGVTQSPTHLIKTRGQQVTLRCSPKSGHDTVSWYQQALGQGPQFIFQYYEEEERQRGNFPDRFSGHQFPNYSSELNVNALLLGDSALYLCASSATGGSYGYTFGSGTRLTVV.

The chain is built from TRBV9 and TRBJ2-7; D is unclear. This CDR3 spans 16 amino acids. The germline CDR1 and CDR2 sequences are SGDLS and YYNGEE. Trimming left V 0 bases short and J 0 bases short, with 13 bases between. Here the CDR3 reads CASSVGIRASSYEQYF. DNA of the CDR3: TGTGCCAGCAGCGTAGGTATCCGCGCGAGCTCCTACGAGCAGTACTTC.

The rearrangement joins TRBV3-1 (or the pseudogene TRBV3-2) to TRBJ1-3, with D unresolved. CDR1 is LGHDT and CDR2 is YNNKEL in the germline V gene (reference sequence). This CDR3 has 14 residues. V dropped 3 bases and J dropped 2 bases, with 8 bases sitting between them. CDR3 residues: CASSQDDTGNTIYF. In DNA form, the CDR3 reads TGTGCCAGCAGCCAGGATGACACTGGAAACACCATATATTTT.

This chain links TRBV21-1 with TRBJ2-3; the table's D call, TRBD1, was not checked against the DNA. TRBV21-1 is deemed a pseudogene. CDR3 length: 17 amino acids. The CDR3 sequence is CASSKDGRGYSTDTQYF. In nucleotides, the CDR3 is TGTGCCAGCAGCAAAGATGGCAGGGGGTACTCCACAGATACGCAGTATTTT.

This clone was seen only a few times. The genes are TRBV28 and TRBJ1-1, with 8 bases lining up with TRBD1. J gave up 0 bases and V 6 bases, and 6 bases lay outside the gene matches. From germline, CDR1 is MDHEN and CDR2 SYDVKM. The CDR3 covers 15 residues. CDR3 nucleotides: TGTGCCAGCAGGGACAGGGTACCCATGAACACTGAAGCTTTCTTT. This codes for CASRDRVPMNTEAFF.

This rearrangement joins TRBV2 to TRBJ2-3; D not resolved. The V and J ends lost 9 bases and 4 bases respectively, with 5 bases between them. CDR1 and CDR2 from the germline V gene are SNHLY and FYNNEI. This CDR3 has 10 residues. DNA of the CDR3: TGTGCCAGTGAGGCAGATACGCAGTATTTT. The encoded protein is CASEADTQYF.

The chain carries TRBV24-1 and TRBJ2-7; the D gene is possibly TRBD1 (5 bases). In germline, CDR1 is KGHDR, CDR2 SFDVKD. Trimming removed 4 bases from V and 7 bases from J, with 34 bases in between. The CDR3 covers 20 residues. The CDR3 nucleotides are TGTGCCACCAGTGAATTAAAGACAGTCTTAAGCTACTTTCCTCCTAAAGAGCAGTACTTC. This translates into CATSELKTVLSYFPPKEQYF.

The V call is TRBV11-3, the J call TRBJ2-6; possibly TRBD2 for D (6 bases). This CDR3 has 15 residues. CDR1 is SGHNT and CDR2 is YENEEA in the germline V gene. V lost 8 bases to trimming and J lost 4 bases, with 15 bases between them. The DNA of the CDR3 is TGTGCCAGCCGGATGGGGGGTTCCGGGGCCAACGTCCTGACTTTC. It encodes CASRMGGSGANVLTF. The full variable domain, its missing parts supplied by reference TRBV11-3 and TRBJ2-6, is EAGVVQSPRYKIIEKKQPVAFWCNPISGHNTLYWYLQNLGQGPELLIRYENEEAVDDSQLPKDRFSAERLKGVDSTLKIQPAELGDSAVYLCASRMGGSGANVLTFGAGSRLTVL.

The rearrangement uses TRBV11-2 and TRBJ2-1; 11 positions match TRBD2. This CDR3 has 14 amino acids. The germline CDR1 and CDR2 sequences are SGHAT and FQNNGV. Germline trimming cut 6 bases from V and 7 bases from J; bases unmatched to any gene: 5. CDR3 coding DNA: TGTGCCAGCAGGCTAGCGGGAGGAGGGAATGAGCAGTTCTTC. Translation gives CASRLAGGGNEQFF.